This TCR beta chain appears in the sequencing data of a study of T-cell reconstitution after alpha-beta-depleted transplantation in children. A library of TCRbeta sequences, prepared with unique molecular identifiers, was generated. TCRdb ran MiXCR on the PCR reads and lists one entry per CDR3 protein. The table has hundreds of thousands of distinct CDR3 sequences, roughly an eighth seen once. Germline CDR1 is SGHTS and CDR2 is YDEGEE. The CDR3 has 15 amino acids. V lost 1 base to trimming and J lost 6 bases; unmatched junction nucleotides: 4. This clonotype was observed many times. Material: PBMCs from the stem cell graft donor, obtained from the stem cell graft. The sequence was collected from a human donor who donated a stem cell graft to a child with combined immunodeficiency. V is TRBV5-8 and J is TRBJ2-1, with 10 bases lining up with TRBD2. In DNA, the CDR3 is TGTGCCAGCAGCTTGCTCACTAGCGGGGTCAATGAGCAGTTCTTC. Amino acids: CASSLLTSGVNEQFF.